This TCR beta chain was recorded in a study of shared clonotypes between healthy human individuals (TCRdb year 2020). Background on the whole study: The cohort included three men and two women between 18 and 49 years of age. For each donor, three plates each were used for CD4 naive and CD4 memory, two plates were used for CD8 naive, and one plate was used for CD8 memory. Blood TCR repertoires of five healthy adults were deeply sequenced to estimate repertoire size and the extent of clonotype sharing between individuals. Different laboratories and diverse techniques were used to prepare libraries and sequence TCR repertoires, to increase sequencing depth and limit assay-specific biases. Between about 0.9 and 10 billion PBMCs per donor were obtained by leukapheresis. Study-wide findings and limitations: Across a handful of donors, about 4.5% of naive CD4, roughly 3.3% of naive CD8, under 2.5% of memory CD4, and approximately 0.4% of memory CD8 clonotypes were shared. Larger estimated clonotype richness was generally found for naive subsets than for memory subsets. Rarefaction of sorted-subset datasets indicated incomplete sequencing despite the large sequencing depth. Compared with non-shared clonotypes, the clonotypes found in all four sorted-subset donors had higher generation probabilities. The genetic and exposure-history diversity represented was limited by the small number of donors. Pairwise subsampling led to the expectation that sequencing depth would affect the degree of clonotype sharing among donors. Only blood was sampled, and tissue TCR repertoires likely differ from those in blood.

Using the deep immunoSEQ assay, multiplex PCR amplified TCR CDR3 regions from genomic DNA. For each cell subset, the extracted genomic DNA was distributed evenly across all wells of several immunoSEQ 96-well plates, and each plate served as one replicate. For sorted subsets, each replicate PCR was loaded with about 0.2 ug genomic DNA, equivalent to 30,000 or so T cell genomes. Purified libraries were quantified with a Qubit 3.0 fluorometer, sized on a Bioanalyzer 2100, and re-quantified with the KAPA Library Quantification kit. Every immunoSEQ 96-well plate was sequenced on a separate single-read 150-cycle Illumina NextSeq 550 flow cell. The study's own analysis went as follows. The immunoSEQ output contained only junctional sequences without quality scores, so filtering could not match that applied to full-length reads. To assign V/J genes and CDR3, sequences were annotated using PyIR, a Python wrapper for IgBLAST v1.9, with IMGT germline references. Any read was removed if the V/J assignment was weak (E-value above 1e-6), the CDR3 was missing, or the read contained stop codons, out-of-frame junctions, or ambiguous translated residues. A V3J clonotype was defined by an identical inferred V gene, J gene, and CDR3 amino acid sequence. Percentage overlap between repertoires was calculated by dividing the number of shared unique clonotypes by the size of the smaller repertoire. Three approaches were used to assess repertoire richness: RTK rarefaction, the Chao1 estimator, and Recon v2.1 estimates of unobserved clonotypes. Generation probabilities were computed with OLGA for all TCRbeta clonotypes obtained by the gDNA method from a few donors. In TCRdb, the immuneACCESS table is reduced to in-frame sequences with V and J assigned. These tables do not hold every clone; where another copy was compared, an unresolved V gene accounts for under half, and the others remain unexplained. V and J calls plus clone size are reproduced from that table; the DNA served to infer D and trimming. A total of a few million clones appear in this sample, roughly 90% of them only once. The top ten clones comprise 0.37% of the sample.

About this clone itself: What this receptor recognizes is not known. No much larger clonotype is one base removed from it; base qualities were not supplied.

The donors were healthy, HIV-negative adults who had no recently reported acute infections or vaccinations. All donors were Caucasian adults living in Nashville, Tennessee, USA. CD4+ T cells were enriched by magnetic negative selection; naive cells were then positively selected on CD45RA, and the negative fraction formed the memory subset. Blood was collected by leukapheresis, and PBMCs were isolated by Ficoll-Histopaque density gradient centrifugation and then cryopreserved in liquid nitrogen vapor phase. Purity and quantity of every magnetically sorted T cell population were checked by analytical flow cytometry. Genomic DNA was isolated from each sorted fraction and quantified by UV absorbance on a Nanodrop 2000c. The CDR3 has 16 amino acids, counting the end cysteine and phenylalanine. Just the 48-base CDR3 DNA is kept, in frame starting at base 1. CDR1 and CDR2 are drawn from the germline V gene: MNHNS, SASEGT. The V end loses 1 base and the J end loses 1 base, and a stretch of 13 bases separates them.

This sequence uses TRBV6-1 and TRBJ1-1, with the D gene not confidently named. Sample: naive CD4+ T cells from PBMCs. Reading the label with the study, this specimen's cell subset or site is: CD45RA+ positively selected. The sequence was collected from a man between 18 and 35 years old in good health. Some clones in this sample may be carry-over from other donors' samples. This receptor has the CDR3 CASSEGGFPGNTEAFF. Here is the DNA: TGTGCCAGCAGTGAAGGAGGGTTCCCAGGGAACACTGAAGCTTTCTTT.